The 12 T cell receptor beta chains below all came from one sample that was sequenced in a study of blood T cell repertoires in COVID-19. Assay used: immunoSEQ multiplex PCR; TCRdb lists only in-frame clones, some missing. The data hold about 280,000 clones, with 75% to 90% observed a single time. The material sequenced was PBMCs or T cells enriched from blood (not recorded which). The receptors shown here come from a woman between 50 and 59 years old who had recovered from COVID-19.

The rearrangement links TRBV7-9 to TRBJ2-7; 10 bases fit TRBD1. The germline V gene encodes CDR1 SEHNR and CDR2 FQNEAQ (reference sequence). The CDR3 contains 15 residues. With V trimmed by 3 bases and J by 2 bases, 4 bases remained unmatched. CDR3 amino acids: CASSFGTGAPYEQYF. CDR3 in DNA: TGTGCCAGCAGCTTTGGGACAGGGGCACCCTACGAGCAGTACTTC.

The chain joins TRBV27 to TRBJ2-1, with a possible D match to TRBD2 (6 bases). This CDR3 is 14 amino acids long. Trimming took 3 bases from V and 7 from J, leaving 13 bases between them. Germline CDR1 is MNHEY and CDR2 is SMNVEV (reference sequence). CDR3 in amino acids: CASSLRGMNNEQFF. The CDR3 DNA is TGTGCCAGCAGTTTGCGCGGGATGAATAATGAGCAGTTCTTC.

The chain recombines TRBV6-5 with TRBJ2-7; tentative D call: TRBD2 (5 bases). This CDR3 is 12 amino acids long. Trimming cost V 5 bases and J 7 bases, with 12 bases left between them. The germline gives CDR1 MNHEY, CDR2 SVGAGI. The CDR3, as DNA: TGTGCCAGCAGTAGAGGACCGGGGGAGCAGTACTTC. This encodes CASSRGPGEQYF.

V gene TRBV21-1 combines with J gene TRBJ2-1; TRBD2 was called by the table and not checked on the DNA. TRBV21-1 is labeled a pseudogene. The CDR3 is 15 residues long. CDR3 nucleotides: TGTGCCAGCAGCAAAAGTGGGGGGGCCCCCAATGAGCAGTTCTTC. Its translation is CASSKSGGAPNEQFF.

This chain joins TRBV18 and TRBJ1-1, with unresolved D. Deletions cut 2 bases from V and 1 base from J, with 8 bases between. The CDR3 loop spans 14 amino acids. Germline CDR1 and CDR2: KGHSH and LQKENI. In DNA, the CDR3 is TGTGCCAGCTCACCAACAGTGCAGAACACTGAAGCTTTCTTT. Translated: CASSPTVQNTEAFF.

V and J are TRBV20-1 and TRBJ1-1; no definite D call. Germline V gives CDR1 DFQATT, CDR2 SNEGSKA (reference sequence). This CDR3 has 11 residues. V was cut by 1 base and J by 7 bases, with 7 bases left in between. This CDR3 is CSARGASEAFF. The CDR3 nucleotides read TGCAGTGCTAGAGGTGCCAGTGAAGCTTTCTTT.

The chain uses TRBV2 and TRBJ2-7; 7 positions agree with TRBD2. Germline values: CDR1 SNHLY, CDR2 FYNNEI. J gave up 4 bases and V 8 bases, and 11 bases lay outside the gene matches. This CDR3 is built from 14 residues. CDR3: CASVGTSAIYEQYF. The CDR3 nucleotides are TGTGCCAGCGTGGGAACTAGCGCAATATACGAGCAGTACTTC.

The rearrangement links TRBV5-1 to TRBJ2-2, with 8 bases aligning to TRBD2. CDR1 is SGHRS, CDR2 YFSETQ, per germline. The V gene end was trimmed by 1 base and the J gene end by 8 bases; junction bases not matched to a gene: 16. CDR3 size: 18 residues. This chain's CDR3 is CASSLTLAGRSQSGELFF. The CDR3 bases are TGCGCCAGCAGCTTGACCTTAGCGGGGAGGAGTCAATCAGGGGAGCTGTTTTTT.

This clone was seen only once. The gene calls are TRBV6-2 or TRBV6-3 and TRBJ2-7, with 7 bases lining up with TRBD1. Germline assignment: CDR1 MNHEY and CDR2 SVGEGT. V trimming: 6 bases; J trimming: 2 bases; junction bases outside the gene matches: 7. The CDR3 has 14 amino acids. CDR3 sequence reads: CASRPTGQTYEQYF. DNA for the CDR3: TGTGCCAGCAGACCTACGGGACAGACCTACGAGCAGTACTTC.

Points on this clone: Different DNA sequences within this sample yield the same CDR3. The chain employs TRBV29-1 and TRBJ1-1; possibly TRBD1 for D (5 bases). There are 12 residues in the CDR3. In germline, CDR1 is SQVTM, CDR2 ANQGSEA. V was trimmed by 4 bases and J by 2 bases, leaving 8 bases between them. Here the CDR3 DNA reads TGCAGCGTTGGTGACAGCAACACTGAAGCTTTCTTT. Encoded protein: CSVGDSNTEAFF.

CDR3 amino acids: CASSRELAELCYEQYF. The CDR3 DNA sequence: TGCGCCAGCAGTCGGGAACTAGCGGAGTTATGCTACGAGCAGTACTTC. The rearrangement uses TRBV23-1 and TRBJ2-7; 8 bases map to TRBD2. TRBV23-1 is sorted into the ORF group, with uncertain function. The CDR3 totals 16 residues. Trimming cost V 4 bases and J 3 bases; bases outside gene matches: 11.

CDR3 residues: CASSPRVSGTEAFF. In DNA, the CDR3 is TGTGCCAGCTCACCAAGAGTCTCTGGCACTGAAGCTTTCTTT. The rearrangement links TRBV18 to TRBJ1-1, with unresolved D. CDR3 length: 14 residues. V dropped 2 bases and J dropped 4 bases, with 11 bases sitting between them. CDR1 is KGHSH and CDR2 is LQKENI in the germline V gene.